This T cell receptor beta chain originates from a study of vaccination and CD4 T cells after COVID-19. This clonotype has just a few counts. The antigen is unknown. Sequenced with the Oncomine TCR Beta short-read assay was DNA taken from cultured CD4+ T cells. TCRdb fed the PCR reads into MiXCR, producing one record per CDR3 protein. The repertoire holds several thousand distinct CDR3 sequences, 50% to 55% seen once, with approximately 30% in the top ten. Treatment denoted: roughly 10-day PBMC culture with coronavirus spike peptide pools or control peptides (ViraFEST assay). Gathered ahead of the COVID-19 pandemic (2011-2018) were the CD4+ T cells of the unexposed donor. The CDR3 is 17 residues long. With 0 bases removed from V and 1 base from J, the gap between germline ends came to 13 bases. Germline lookup yields CDR1 ENHRY and CDR2 SYGVKD.

Specimen: CD4+ T cells from blood, cultured in vitro. The chain joins TRBV10-3 to TRBJ1-5; D is unresolved. The TCR sequence derives from a human donor in good health. This CDR3 reads CAISESPGFGSNQPQHF. The CDR3, as DNA: TGTGCCATCAGTGAGTCTCCGGGTTTCGGAAGCAATCAGCCCCAGCATTTT.